The 13 T cell receptor beta chains below come from one sample, sequenced in a study of blood T cells in healthy people across ages (dated by TCRdb to between 2015 and 2016). The receptor library was made with 5' RACE. Instrument used: Illumina HiSeq 2500. A second PCR of about 6 to 11 cycles was performed with a sample-barcoded 5' primer and a J-beta primer mix. Clones were called with MiXCR by TCRdb after fastp trimmed the public reads at Q25, and only in-frame beta chains were retained. Every entry covers one CDR3 protein and lists the most common genes and DNA from its rows. The sample data list around 1,000,000 distinct CDR3 sequences, and roughly a quarter of these were observed just once. Of the sample, around 0.75% is held by the ten largest clones. The same data also went into a second study, on T cells of mothers and their children.

What was sequenced was blood. These receptors all come from a girl aged 2 to 10 in good health.

The chain combines TRBV28 with TRBJ2-3; D is perhaps TRBD1 (5 bases). V lost 5 bases and J lost 4, with 13 bases in between. The V gene's germline CDR1 is MDHEN and CDR2 SYDVKM. CDR3 length: 14 residues. Here the CDR3 reads CASSLSQGSDTQYF. CDR3 sequence (DNA): TGTGCCAGCAGTCTCTCGCAGGGCTCAGATACGCAGTATTTT.

This clonotype turned up a few times. The chain's CDR3 is CASKARREVPSHEQFF. The CDR3, as DNA: TGTGCCAGCAAAGCCCGCCGGGAAGTACCCTCTCATGAGCAGTTCTTC. The chain has TRBV6-1 and TRBJ2-1, with D possibly TRBD2 on 5 matching bases. The CDR3 is made up of 16 amino acids. Trimming removed 7 bases from V and 8 bases from J, with 24 bases in between. The germline V gene encodes CDR1 MNHNS and CDR2 SASEGT.

This clonotype was seen a few times. The chain recombines TRBV9 with TRBJ2-1, with D perhaps matching TRBD1 (6 bases). Trimming left V 5 bases short and J 7 bases short, with 13 bases between. This CDR3 is 13 amino acids long. CDR1 SGDLS and CDR2 YYNGEE come from the germline V gene. The CDR3 loop is CASSGQLNNEQFF. The CDR3 DNA is TGTGCCAGCAGTGGACAGCTTAATAATGAGCAGTTCTTC.

The table lists this clonotype with a few counts. CDR3 sequence: CASSFWGQMAEAFF. CDR3 in DNA: TGTGCCAGCAGTTTCTGGGGACAGATGGCTGAAGCTTTCTTT. V usage is TRBV28 and J usage is TRBJ1-1; 7 nucleotides line up with TRBD1. CDR1 and CDR2 (germline): MDHEN, SYDVKM. The CDR3 covers 14 residues. The V and J ends lost 3 bases and 6 bases, in that order; junction bases with no gene match: 7.

This chain joins TRBV6-2 or TRBV6-3 and TRBJ1-2; D is possibly TRBD1 (5 bases). V was pared by 6 bases and J by 7 bases, with 18 bases between. This CDR3 has 14 amino acids. Germline assignment: CDR1 MNHEY and CDR2 SVGEGT. The CDR3 DNA reads TGTGCCAGCAGCCAATCTACAGGTGCACGTGGCTACACCTTC. This gives the protein CASSQSTGARGYTF.

The V call is TRBV10-3, the J call TRBJ1-5; D remains unclear. Germline lookup yields CDR1 ENHRY and CDR2 SYGVKD. Trimming shortened V by 5 bases and J by 5 bases, and 10 bases separated the two germline ends. The CDR3 is 13 amino acids. CDR3 sequence: CAISSGIDQPQHF. DNA of the CDR3: TGTGCCATCAGTTCAGGTATCGATCAGCCCCAGCATTTT.

This clonotype appeared a few times. This sequence joins TRBV2 and TRBJ2-7; D gene ambiguous. V was cut by 3 bases and J by 0 bases, with 12 bases left in between. Germline values: CDR1 SNHLY, CDR2 FYNNEI. The CDR3 runs 15 residues. This chain's CDR3 is CASSEGLKGSYEQYF. CDR3 bases: TGTGCCAGCAGTGAGGGGTTGAAGGGCTCCTACGAGCAGTACTTC.

This clonotype was seen a few times. This chain joins TRBV15 and TRBJ2-7; D possibly uses TRBD1 or TRBD2 (5 bases each). Deletions cut 7 bases from V and 5 bases from J, with 15 bases between. Germline CDR1 and CDR2: LNHNV and YYDKDF (reference sequence). This CDR3 contains 13 residues. CDR3 region: CATKPGQDDEQYF. The CDR3 DNA is TGTGCCACCAAACCGGGGCAAGACGACGAGCAGTACTTC.

This clonotype was picked up a small number of times. This chain links TRBV4-1 with TRBJ2-5; 7 nucleotides align to TRBD1. Germline CDR1 and CDR2: MGHRA and YSYEKL. Trimming at V came to 5 bases and at J to 0 bases, leaving 6 bases not matched to a gene. The CDR3 consists of 15 residues. In DNA, the CDR3 is TGCGCCAGCAGCGCAACGACAGGGTACCAAGAGACCCAGTACTTC. Protein: CASSATTGYQETQYF.

This clonotype was seen only a few times. DNA for the CDR3: TGTGCCAGCAGCGATGGACAGGGGGCCACCTACGAGCAGTACTTC. This encodes CASSDGQGATYEQYF. The chain is built from TRBV9 and TRBJ2-7; TRBD1 matches at 11 bases. The length of the CDR3 is 15 residues. Germline V gives CDR1 SGDLS, CDR2 YYNGEE. The ends lost 3 bases at V and 2 bases at J; junction bases unmatched: 4. The variable domain in full, with the rest retrieved from reference TRBV9 and TRBJ2-7, is DSGVTQTPKHLITATGQRVTLRCSPRSGDLSVYWYQQSLDQGLQFLIQYYNGEERAKGNILERFSAQQFPDLHSELNLSSLELGDSALYFCASSDGQGATYEQYFGPGTRLTVT.

The chain carries TRBV2 and TRBJ2-1, with D perhaps assigned TRBD1 or TRBD2 (6 bases each). Germline assignment: CDR1 SNHLY and CDR2 FYNNEI. V lost 3 bases to trimming and J lost 9 bases, with 15 bases between them. The CDR3 sequence is 14 residues long. CDR3 DNA sequence: TGTGCCAGCAGTGACGAGGGGGGCGACTTTGAGCAGTTCTTC. Protein sequence: CASSDEGGDFEQFF.

This clonotype was recorded a few times. The chain combines TRBV11-3 with TRBJ1-2; D is ambiguous. Germline assignment: CDR1 SGHNT and CDR2 YENEEA. This CDR3 has 13 residues. V was shortened by 4 bases and J by 3 bases, with 9 bases between the two germline ends. The CDR3 is CASSSGADYGYTF. The CDR3 nucleotides read TGTGCCAGCAGCTCCGGTGCCGACTATGGCTACACCTTC. The complete variable domain, with remaining parts taken from reference TRBV11-3 and TRBJ1-2, reads EAGVVQSPRYKIIEKKQPVAFWCNPISGHNTLYWYLQNLGQGPELLIRYENEEAVDDSQLPKDRFSAERLKGVDSTLKIQPAELGDSAVYLCASSSGADYGYTFGSGTRLTVV.

The chain recombines TRBV4-3 with TRBJ1-1; D ambiguous. Germline loops: CDR1 LGHNA, CDR2 YSLEER. There are 16 residues in the CDR3. The V end was cut by 1 base, the J end by 0 bases, with 12 bases between. The CDR3 loop is CASSQGPSVVNTEAFF. The DNA for the CDR3 is TGCGCCAGCAGCCAAGGCCCCTCCGTAGTGAACACTGAAGCTTTCTTT.